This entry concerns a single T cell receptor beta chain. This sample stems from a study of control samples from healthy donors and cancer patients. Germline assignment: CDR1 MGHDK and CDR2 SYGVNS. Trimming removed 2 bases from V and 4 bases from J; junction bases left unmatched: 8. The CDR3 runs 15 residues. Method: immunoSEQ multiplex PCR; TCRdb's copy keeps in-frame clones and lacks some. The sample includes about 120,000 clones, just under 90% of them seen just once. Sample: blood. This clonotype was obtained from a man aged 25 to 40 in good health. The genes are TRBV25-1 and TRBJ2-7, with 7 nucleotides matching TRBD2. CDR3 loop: CASSEPGRVGYEQYF. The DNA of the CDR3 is TGTGCCAGCAGTGAACCAGGGAGGGTGGGTTACGAGCAGTACTTC.